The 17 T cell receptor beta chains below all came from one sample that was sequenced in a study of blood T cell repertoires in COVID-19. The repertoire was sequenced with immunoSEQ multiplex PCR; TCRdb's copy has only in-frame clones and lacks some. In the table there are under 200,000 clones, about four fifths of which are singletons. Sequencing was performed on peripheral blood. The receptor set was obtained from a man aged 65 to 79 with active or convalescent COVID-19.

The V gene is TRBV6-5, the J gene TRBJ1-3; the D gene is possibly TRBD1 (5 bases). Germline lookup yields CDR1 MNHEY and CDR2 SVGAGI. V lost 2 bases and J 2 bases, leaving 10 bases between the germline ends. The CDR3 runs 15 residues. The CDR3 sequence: CASSYGAWPGNTIYF. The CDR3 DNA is TGTGCCAGCAGTTACGGGGCTTGGCCTGGAAACACCATATATTTT.

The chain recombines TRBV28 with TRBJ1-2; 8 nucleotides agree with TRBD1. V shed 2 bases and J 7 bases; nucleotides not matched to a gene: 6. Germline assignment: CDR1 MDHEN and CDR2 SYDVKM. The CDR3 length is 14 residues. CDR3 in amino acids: CASSLEDRASGYTF. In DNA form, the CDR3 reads TGTGCCAGCAGTTTAGAGGACAGGGCGAGTGGCTACACCTTC.

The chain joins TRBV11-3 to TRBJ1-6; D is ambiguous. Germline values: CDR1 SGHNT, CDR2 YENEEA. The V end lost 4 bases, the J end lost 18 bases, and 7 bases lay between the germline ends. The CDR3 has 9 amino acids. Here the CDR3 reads CASSWRAHF. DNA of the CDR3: TGTGCCAGCAGCTGGCGGGCCCACTTT.

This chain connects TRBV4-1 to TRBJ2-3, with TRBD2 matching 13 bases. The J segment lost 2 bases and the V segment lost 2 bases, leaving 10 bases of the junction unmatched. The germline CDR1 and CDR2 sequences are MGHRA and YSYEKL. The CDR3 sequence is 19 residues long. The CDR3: CASSQPILGLAGNTDTQYF. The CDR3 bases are TGCGCCAGCAGCCAACCAATACTGGGACTAGCGGGAAACACAGATACGCAGTATTTT.

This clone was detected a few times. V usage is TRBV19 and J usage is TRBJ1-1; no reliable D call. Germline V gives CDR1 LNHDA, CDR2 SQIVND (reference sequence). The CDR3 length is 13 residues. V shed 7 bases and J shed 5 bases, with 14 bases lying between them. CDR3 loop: CASTYESRTEAFF. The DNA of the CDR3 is TGTGCCAGTACGTACGAGTCGAGGACTGAAGCTTTCTTT.

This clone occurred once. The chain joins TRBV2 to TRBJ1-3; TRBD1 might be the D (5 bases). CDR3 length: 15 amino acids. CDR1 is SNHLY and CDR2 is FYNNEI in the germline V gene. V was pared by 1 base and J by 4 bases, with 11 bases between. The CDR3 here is CASSEDRQHGNTIYF. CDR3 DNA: TGTGCCAGCAGTGAAGACAGGCAGCACGGAAACACCATATATTTT. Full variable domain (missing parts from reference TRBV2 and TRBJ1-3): EPEVTQTPSHQVTQMGQEVILRCVPISNHLYFYWYRQILGQKVEFLVSFYNNEISEKSEIFDDQFSVERPDGSNFTLKIRSTKLEDSAMYFCASSEDRQHGNTIYFGEGSWLTVV.

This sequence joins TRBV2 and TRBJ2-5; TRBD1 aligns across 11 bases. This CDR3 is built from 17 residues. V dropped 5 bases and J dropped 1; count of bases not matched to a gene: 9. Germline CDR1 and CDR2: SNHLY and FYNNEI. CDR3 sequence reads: CASSHRTGGAFQETQYF. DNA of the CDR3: TGTGCCAGCAGTCACAGGACAGGGGGCGCTTTCCAAGAGACCCAGTACTTC.

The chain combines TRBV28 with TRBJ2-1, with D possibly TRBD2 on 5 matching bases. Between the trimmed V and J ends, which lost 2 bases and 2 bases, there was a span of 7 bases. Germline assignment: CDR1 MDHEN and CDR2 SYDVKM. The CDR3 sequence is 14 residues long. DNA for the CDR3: TGTGCCAGCAGTTTAACGGGAACCTACAATGAGCAGTTCTTC. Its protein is CASSLTGTYNEQFF. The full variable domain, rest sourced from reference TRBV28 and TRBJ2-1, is DVKVTQSSRYLVKRTGEKVFLECVQDMDHENMFWYRQDPGLGLRLIYFSYDVKMKEKGDIPEGYSVSREKKERFSLILESASTNQTSMYLCASSLTGTYNEQFFGPGTRLTVL.

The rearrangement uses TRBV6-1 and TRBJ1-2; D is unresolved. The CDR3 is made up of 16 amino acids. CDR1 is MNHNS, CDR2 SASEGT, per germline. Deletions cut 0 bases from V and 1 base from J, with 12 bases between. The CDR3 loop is CASSEAVPAINYGYTF. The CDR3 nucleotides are TGTGCCAGCAGTGAAGCGGTTCCCGCGATTAACTATGGCTACACCTTC.

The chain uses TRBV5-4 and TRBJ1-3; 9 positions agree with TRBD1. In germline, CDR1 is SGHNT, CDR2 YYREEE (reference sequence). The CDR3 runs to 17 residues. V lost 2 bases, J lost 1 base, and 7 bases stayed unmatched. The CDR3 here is CASSLLQGAVSGNTIYF. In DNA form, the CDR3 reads TGTGCCAGCAGCTTACTACAGGGGGCCGTTTCTGGAAACACCATATATTTT. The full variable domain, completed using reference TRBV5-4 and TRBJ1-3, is ETGVTQSPTHLIKTRGQQVTLRCSSQSGHNTVSWYQQALGQGPQFIFQYYREEENGRGNFPPRFSGLQFPNYSSELNVNALELDDSALYLCASSLLQGAVSGNTIYFGEGSWLTVV.

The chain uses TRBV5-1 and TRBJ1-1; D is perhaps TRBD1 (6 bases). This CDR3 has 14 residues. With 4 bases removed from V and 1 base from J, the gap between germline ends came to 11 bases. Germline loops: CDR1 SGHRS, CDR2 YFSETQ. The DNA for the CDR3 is TGCGCCAGCAGCCAGACAGGTGCGAACACTGAAGCTTTCTTT. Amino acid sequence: CASSQTGANTEAFF.

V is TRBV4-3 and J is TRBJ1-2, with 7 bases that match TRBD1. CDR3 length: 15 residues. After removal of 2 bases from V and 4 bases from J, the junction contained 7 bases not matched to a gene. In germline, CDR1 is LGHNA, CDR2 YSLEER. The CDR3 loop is CASSQNLQGRYGYTF. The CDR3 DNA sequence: TGCGCCAGCAGCCAAAATTTACAGGGGCGCTATGGCTACACCTTC.

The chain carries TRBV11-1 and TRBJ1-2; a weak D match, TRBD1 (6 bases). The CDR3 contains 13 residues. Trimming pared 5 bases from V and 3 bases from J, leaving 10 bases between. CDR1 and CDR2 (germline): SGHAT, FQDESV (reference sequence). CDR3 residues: CASSVAGDYGYTF. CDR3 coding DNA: TGTGCCAGCAGCGTGGCAGGGGACTATGGCTACACCTTC.

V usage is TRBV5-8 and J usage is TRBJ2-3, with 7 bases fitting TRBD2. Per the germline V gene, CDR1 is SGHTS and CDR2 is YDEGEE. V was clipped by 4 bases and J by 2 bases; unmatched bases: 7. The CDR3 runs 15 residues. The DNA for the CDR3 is TGTGCCAGCAGCCTACGGCGGGGGAACACAGATACGCAGTATTTT. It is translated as CASSLRRGNTDTQYF.

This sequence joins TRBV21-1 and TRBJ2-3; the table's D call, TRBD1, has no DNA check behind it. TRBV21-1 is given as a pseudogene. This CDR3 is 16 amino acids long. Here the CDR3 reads CASSNGDRGQRDTQYF. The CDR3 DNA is TGTGCCAGCAGCAACGGGGACAGGGGGCAGAGAGATACGCAGTATTTT.

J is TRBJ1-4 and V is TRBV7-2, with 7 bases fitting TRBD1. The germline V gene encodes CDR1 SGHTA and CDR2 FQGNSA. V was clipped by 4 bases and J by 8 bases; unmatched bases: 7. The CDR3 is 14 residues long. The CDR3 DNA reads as TGTGCCAGCAGCTACGGCGGGGACAGCGAAAAACTGTTTTTT. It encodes CASSYGGDSEKLFF. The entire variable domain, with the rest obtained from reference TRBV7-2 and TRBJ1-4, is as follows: GAGVSQSPSNKVTEKGKDVELRCDPISGHTALYWYRQSLGQGLEFLIYFQGNSAPDKSGLPSDRFSAERTGGSVSTLTIQRTQQEDSAVYLCASSYGGDSEKLFFGSGTQLSVL.

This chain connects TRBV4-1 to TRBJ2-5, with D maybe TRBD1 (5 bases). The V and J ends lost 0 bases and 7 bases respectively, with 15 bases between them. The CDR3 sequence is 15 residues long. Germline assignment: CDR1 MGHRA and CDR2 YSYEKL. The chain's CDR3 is CASSQDLLTQGTQYF. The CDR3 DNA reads TGCGCCAGCAGCCAAGATCTTTTGACTCAGGGGACCCAGTACTTC.